What follows are 32 T cell receptor beta chains derived from one specimen sequenced in a study of CD8+ T cells in alopecia areata. RNA was isolated and reverse transcribed to cDNA, the sequencing template. Method: immunoSEQ multiplex PCR; TCRdb's copy keeps in-frame clones and lacks some. The sample has 150,000 to 200,000 clones, roughly 60% seen once; the top ten hold approximately 1.4%. Treatment of the sample: oral pan-JAK inhibitor, 5-10 mg twice daily. The starting material was CD4+ T cells sorted from blood, obtained between weeks 49 and 50, from a patient treated with tofacitinib. All receptors come from a human donor with alopecia areata.

The chain recombines TRBV2 with TRBJ1-5, with D unresolved. The germline CDR1 and CDR2 sequences are SNHLY and FYNNEI. V was clipped by 4 bases and J by 1 base, with 14 bases between them. The CDR3 has 16 amino acids. CDR3 residues: CASSAVARLSNQPQHF. CDR3 in DNA: TGTGCCAGCAGTGCGGTGGCCAGGTTAAGCAATCAGCCCCAGCATTTT.

This clone was seen just once. The V and J genes are TRBV10-1 and TRBJ2-3; D gene ambiguous. The CDR3 extends over 12 amino acids. V was cut by 4 bases and J by 1 base, with 3 bases left in between. Looked up from germline, CDR1 is WNHNN and CDR2 is SYGVQD (reference sequence). The CDR3 here is CASSVGTDTQYF. CDR3 bases: TGCGCCAGCAGTGTTGGCACAGATACGCAGTATTTT.

The chain recombines TRBV7-2 with TRBJ2-1; 7 nucleotides match TRBD2. The CDR3 length is 15 residues. Germline-derived CDR1 and CDR2 are SGHTA and FQGNSA. V shed 5 bases and J 9 bases; nucleotides not matched to a gene: 13. The CDR3 DNA reads TGTGCCAGCAGCCCATCGGGGTTGGGGAGGGTTGAGCAGTTCTTC. Translated: CASSPSGLGRVEQFF.

This chain joins TRBV29-1 and TRBJ2-7; 7 nucleotides match TRBD1. With 8 bases clipped from V and 2 bases from J, the junction kept 6 bases outside the gene matches. This CDR3 region has 12 residues. The germline V gene has CDR1 SQVTM and CDR2 ANQGSEA. CDR3 in amino acids: CSTRTGTYEQYF. The CDR3 DNA reads as TGCAGCACACGGACAGGAACCTACGAGCAGTACTTC.

J is TRBJ1-1 and V is TRBV30; D is undetermined. The CDR3 runs 13 residues. V lost 2 bases and J lost 1, with 8 bases in between. Per germline, CDR1 GTSNPN and CDR2 SVGIG (reference sequence). The CDR3 bases are TGTGCCTGGAGTATTAGGGAGAACACTGAAGCTTTCTTT. Its protein is CAWSIRENTEAFF.

This clone was detected only a few times. This rearrangement joins TRBV29-1 to TRBJ2-5; D is undetermined. Germline V gene sequence: CDR1 SQVTM, CDR2 ANQGSEA. CDR3 length equals 17 residues. V dropped 6 bases and J dropped 0 bases, with 23 bases sitting between them. CDR3 amino acids: CSVVQMQPSAYQETQYF. As DNA, the CDR3 is TGCAGCGTGGTCCAGATGCAACCGTCGGCGTACCAAGAGACCCAGTACTTC.

In its sample, this clone was seen a few times. The V call is TRBV2, the J call TRBJ1-2, with a tentative D call TRBD1 (6 bases). The V and J ends lost 7 bases and 7 bases respectively, with 22 bases between them. From germline, CDR1 is SNHLY and CDR2 FYNNEI. The CDR3 is 15 amino acids. The CDR3 region is CASTLPPGTKSGYTF. In nucleotides, the CDR3 is TGTGCCAGCACCCTACCCCCCGGGACAAAGTCTGGCTACACCTTC. The whole variable domain, filled in from reference TRBV2 and TRBJ1-2, reads EPEVTQTPSHQVTQMGQEVILRCVPISNHLYFYWYRQILGQKVEFLVSFYNNEISEKSEIFDDQFSVERPDGSNFTLKIRSTKLEDSAMYFCASTLPPGTKSGYTFGSGTRLTVV.

V usage is TRBV4-3 and J usage is TRBJ2-1; TRBD2 is a possible D gene (6 bases). Germline CDR1 LGHNA, CDR2 YSLEER. The CDR3 is 16 residues long. The germline V and J ends were trimmed by 4 bases and 0 bases, with 13 bases remaining between them. This CDR3 reads CASSRELANSYNEQFF. CDR3 nucleotide sequence: TGCGCCAGCAGCCGGGAGCTAGCGAACTCCTACAATGAGCAGTTCTTC.

This clone was observed a few times. The chain links TRBV5-1 to TRBJ1-2; D is ambiguous. Germline V gene data show CDR1 as SGHRS and CDR2 as YFSETQ. The CDR3 runs to 14 residues. V lost 4 bases and J lost 0, with 10 bases in between. CDR3 nucleotides: TGCGCCAGCAGCCCATCCGGGGCTAACTATGGCTACACCTTC. Translating it yields CASSPSGANYGYTF.

V gene TRBV2 combines with J gene TRBJ1-6; D ambiguous. V was shortened by 9 bases and J by 5 bases, with 8 bases between the two germline ends. The length of the CDR3 is 12 residues. Germline assignment: CDR1 SNHLY and CDR2 FYNNEI. For the CDR3, the DNA is TGTGCCAGTTCAGAGAATAATTCACCCCTCCACTTT. Protein product: CASSENNSPLHF.

This clone was found a few times. The gene calls are TRBV6-6 and TRBJ2-3; D is undetermined. V lost 5 bases to trimming and J lost 3 bases, with 12 bases between them. From germline, CDR1 is MNHNY and CDR2 SVGAGI (reference sequence). The CDR3 spans 14 residues. CDR3 sequence: CASSRHDRTDTQYF. In DNA form, the CDR3 reads TGTGCCAGCAGTAGGCACGATCGTACAGATACGCAGTATTTT.

This sequence joins TRBV25-1 and TRBJ2-5; 7 nucleotides line up with TRBD1. The CDR3 covers 14 residues. Trimming cost V 3 bases and J 5 bases; bases outside gene matches: 6. The germline CDR1 and CDR2 sequences are MGHDK and SYGVNS. The DNA of the CDR3 is TGTGCCAGCAGTGACGTCGCCAGGGGGGAGACCCAGTACTTC. Protein product: CASSDVARGETQYF.

A few counts support this clone. The rearrangement joins TRBV6-1 to TRBJ2-3; TRBD1 aligns across 7 bases. Germline trimming cut 1 base from V and 1 base from J; bases unmatched to any gene: 5. CDR1 is MNHNS, CDR2 SASEGT, per germline. There are 16 residues in the CDR3. The CDR3: CASSEDRGQRTDTQYF. DNA of the CDR3: TGTGCCAGCAGTGAAGACCGGGGACAGCGCACAGATACGCAGTATTTT.

V usage is TRBV11-2 and J usage is TRBJ2-7; 7 nucleotides match TRBD1. Germline-derived CDR1 and CDR2 are SGHAT and FQNNGV. The V and J ends lost 5 bases and 6 bases, in that order; junction bases with no gene match: 7. The CDR3 extends over 13 amino acids. CDR3 DNA: TGTGCCAGCAGCCAGGGACAGACCAGCGAGCAGTACTTC. Residues: CASSQGQTSEQYF.

The chain joins TRBV2 to TRBJ1-6; 8 nucleotides line up with TRBD1. The J segment lost 10 bases and the V segment lost 5 bases, leaving 7 bases of the junction unmatched. The CDR3 contains 14 residues. Germline loops: CDR1 SNHLY, CDR2 FYNNEI. The chain's CDR3 is CASSWGQDDSPLHF. The CDR3 DNA reads TGTGCCAGCAGTTGGGGACAGGATGACTCACCCCTCCACTTT.

This clone was counted a few times. CDR3: CASIPLAGVTDTQYF. The CDR3 DNA is TGTGCCAGCATCCCACTAGCGGGGGTCACAGATACGCAGTATTTT. J is TRBJ2-3 and V is TRBV7-2; 11 bases are shared with TRBD2. The CDR3 sequence is 15 residues long. CDR1 SGHTA and CDR2 FQGNSA come from the germline V gene. With 7 bases clipped from V and 2 bases from J, the junction kept 5 bases outside the gene matches. Looking up the rest from reference TRBV7-2 and TRBJ2-3 gives the full variable domain: GAGVSQSPSNKVTEKGKDVELRCDPISGHTALYWYRQSLGQGLEFLIYFQGNSAPDKSGLPSDRFSAERTGGSVSTLTIQRTQQEDSAVYLCASIPLAGVTDTQYFGPGTRLTVL.

This chain uses TRBV5-1 with TRBJ2-5, with D possibly called TRBD1 or TRBD2 (5 bases each). Trimming removed 4 bases from V and 5 bases from J, with 21 bases in between. Germline loops: CDR1 SGHRS, CDR2 YFSETQ. The CDR3 loop spans 16 amino acids. The CDR3 loop is CASSRGSRGPQETQYF. The CDR3 DNA reads as TGCGCCAGCAGCCGAGGATCCCGGGGCCCCCAGGAGACCCAGTACTTC.

V is TRBV7-9 and J is TRBJ2-7; D gene uncertain. The V end was cut by 1 base, the J end by 4 bases, with 14 bases between. CDR1 and CDR2 from the germline V gene are SEHNR and FQNEAQ (reference sequence). CDR3 length: 15 amino acids. The CDR3, as DNA: TGTGCCAGCAGCTTAGATGCCCTCAAGCAGTACGAGCAGTACTTC. Translation: CASSLDALKQYEQYF.

This chain uses TRBV12-5 with TRBJ2-4; D unresolved. With 6 bases removed from V and 7 bases from J, the gap between germline ends came to 10 bases. Germline CDR1 reads LGHNT; CDR2 reads FRNRAP. The CDR3 length is 12 residues. CDR3 residues: CASGHSTNIQYF. The CDR3 coding sequence is TGTGCTAGTGGCCACTCCACTAACATTCAGTACTTC.

V usage is TRBV10-3 and J usage is TRBJ2-7, with D perhaps matching TRBD1 or TRBD2 (5 bases each). The CDR3 runs 11 residues. CDR1 is ENHRY and CDR2 is SYGVKD in the germline V gene. V was cut by 8 bases and J by 6 bases, with 11 bases left in between. Here the CDR3 DNA reads TGTGCCATCCGGGGCTCGGGCGAGCAGTACTTC. It specifies CAIRGSGEQYF.

In DNA form, the CDR3 reads TGTGCCAGCAGTAATCTAGCGGGGGGGCCGGAACAGTTCTTC. It translates to CASSNLAGGPEQFF. J is TRBJ2-1 and V is TRBV2, with 12 bases lining up with TRBD2. Trimming cost V 5 bases and J 13 bases; bases outside gene matches: 9. CDR3 length: 14 amino acids. CDR1 and CDR2 (germline): SNHLY, FYNNEI. The complete variable domain, with remaining parts taken from reference TRBV2 and TRBJ2-1, reads EPEVTQTPSHQVTQMGQEVILRCVPISNHLYFYWYRQILGQKVEFLVSFYNNEISEKSEIFDDQFSVERPDGSNFTLKIRSTKLEDSAMYFCASSNLAGGPEQFFGPGTRLTVL.

V is TRBV9 and J is TRBJ2-2; possibly TRBD1 for D (5 bases). V lost 5 bases and J lost 1, with 9 bases in between. This CDR3 has 14 residues. From germline, CDR1 is SGDLS and CDR2 YYNGEE. This CDR3 reads CASSGAKNTGELFF. The CDR3 DNA is TGTGCCAGCAGTGGGGCGAAGAACACCGGGGAGCTGTTTTTT.

This clone showed up just once. The chain joins TRBV29-1 to TRBJ1-2; D uncertain. V was pared by 5 bases and J by 0 bases, with 10 bases between. This CDR3 has 13 residues. Germline CDR1 and CDR2: SQVTM and ANQGSEA. The CDR3 coding sequence is TGCAGCGTTAAAAGTCGGACTAACTATGGCTACACCTTC. Amino acids: CSVKSRTNYGYTF.

CDR3 protein: CSAQTGGSGTEAFF. CDR3 sequence (DNA): TGCAGCGCTCAAACAGGGGGCTCGGGCACTGAAGCTTTCTTT. This chain joins TRBV29-1 and TRBJ1-1, with TRBD1 matching 9 bases. Per germline, CDR1 SQVTM and CDR2 ANQGSEA. This CDR3 is 14 amino acids long. V shed 7 bases, J shed 4 bases, and the junction held 10 bases outside the gene matches.

V is TRBV23-1 and J is TRBJ1-5, with D perhaps TRBD1 (6 bases). TRBV23-1 is identified as an open reading frame with a role that is uncertain. CDR3 length: 17 amino acids. V shed 3 bases and J shed 6 bases, with 21 bases lying between them. This CDR3 reads CASSHPTSGGGGQPQHF. CDR3 sequence (DNA): TGCGCCAGCAGTCACCCCACGTCGGGGGGAGGGGGTCAGCCCCAGCATTTT.

The chain recombines TRBV6-5 with TRBJ1-5, with 11 bases lining up with TRBD1. Per the germline V gene, CDR1 is MNHEY and CDR2 is SVGAGI. The CDR3 contains 14 residues. The V gene end was trimmed by 6 bases and the J gene end by 7 bases; junction bases not matched to a gene: 5. The CDR3: CASSRTGGDQPQHF. CDR3 DNA: TGTGCCAGCAGCCGGACAGGGGGCGACCAGCCCCAGCATTTT.

The chain joins TRBV7-2 to TRBJ2-7, with D uncertain. Trimming pared 1 base from V and 5 bases from J, leaving 6 bases between. Germline CDR1 SGHTA, CDR2 FQGNSA. The CDR3 length is 12 residues. This CDR3 is CASSLGPDEQYF. The CDR3 nucleotides are TGTGCCAGCAGCTTAGGCCCGGACGAGCAGTACTTC.

This clone was picked up one time. The chain has TRBV5-1 and TRBJ2-6; D possibly corresponds to TRBD1 (5 bases). The CDR3 totals 15 residues. Trimming removed 1 base at V and 4 bases at J, with 9 bases between. Looked up from germline, CDR1 is SGHRS and CDR2 is YFSETQ. The CDR3 loop reads CASSLIGAGANVLTF. The CDR3 nucleotides read TGCGCCAGCAGCTTGATAGGGGCCGGGGCCAACGTCCTGACTTTC.

This clone was seen more than once but under ten times. This chain connects TRBV25-1 to TRBJ1-2; D remains ambiguous. V lost 3 bases to trimming and J lost 0 bases, with 8 bases between them. Germline CDR1 reads MGHDK; CDR2 reads SYGVNS. The CDR3 loop spans 14 amino acids. This chain's CDR3 is CASSDSGSNYGYTF. CDR3 bases: TGTGCCAGCAGTGATTCAGGATCTAACTATGGCTACACCTTC.

The chain couples TRBV5-6 to TRBJ2-1; either TRBD1 or TRBD2 may supply D (5 bases each). The ends were cut back, 2 bases at V and 14 bases at J, with 20 bases in the middle. The germline gives CDR1 SGHDT, CDR2 YYEEEE. The CDR3 covers 14 residues. The CDR3 DNA follows: TGTGCCAGCAGCTTATTATCCGGGGCGCTACATGAGTTCTTC. Translation: CASSLLSGALHEFF.

This clone was observed at least ten times. The chain joins TRBV16 to TRBJ2-7; 8 bases line up with TRBD1. In germline, CDR1 is KGHSY, CDR2 FQNENV. This CDR3 has 14 residues. The V and J ends lost 5 bases and 7 bases, in that order; junction bases with no gene match: 10. The CDR3 DNA reads as TGTGCCAGCAGCGAACGGACAGGGAGTAGGGAGCAGTACTTC. Its protein product is CASSERTGSREQYF.

The rearrangement links TRBV14 to TRBJ2-3; 9 bases match TRBD2. The CDR3 is 12 amino acids. Germline-derived CDR1 and CDR2 are SGHDN and FVKESK. With 4 bases clipped from V and 9 bases from J, the junction kept 2 bases outside the gene matches. CDR3 loop: CASSRGLATQYF. CDR3 bases: TGTGCCAGCAGCCGAGGACTAGCGACGCAGTATTTT.